This TCR beta chain was sequenced during a study of shared clonotypes between healthy human individuals. Findings and caveats of the study: Genetic and exposure-history diversity was limited by the few donors.

Every subset had its genomic DNA shared out evenly among several immunoSEQ plates. The data were produced by immunoSEQ multiplex PCR, yet TCRdb's version contains in-frame clones alone and is incomplete. There are around 700,000 clones in the sample; approximately 75% occur only once, and about 1.8% lies in the top ten. The CDR3 has 16 residues. Germline CDR1 and CDR2: SGDLS and YYNGEE. The V and J ends lost 0 bases and 0 bases respectively, with 10 bases between them. With respect to this clone: What it recognizes is unknown.

Sequencing used memory CD4+ T cells sorted from blood. Subset here: CD45RA-negative fraction. The J gene is TRBJ1-3, the V gene TRBV9; no clear D. This clonotype was sampled from a woman aged 30 to 39 in good health. CDR3 bases: TGTGCCAGCAGCGTAGGCCCCGGGATCTCTGGAAACACCATATATTTT. Residues: CASSVGPGISGNTIYF.